The entry below describes one T cell receptor beta chain. The antigen remains unidentified. Sequenced by immunoSEQ multiplex PCR; TCRdb stores in-frame clones only, minus some. The sample contains some 96,000 clones, about nine tenths of which appear only once. The data derive from a study of T cell responses to AZD1222 COVID-19 vaccine. Study-wide results and caveats: CD4 TCRs linked to vaccination spanned spike, dominating at 160-218 and 743-854.

V was clipped by 3 bases and J by 4 bases; unmatched bases: 10. The CDR3 spans 17 residues. Looked up from germline, CDR1 is MDHEN and CDR2 is SYDVKM. The genes are TRBV28 and TRBJ2-3, with TRBD1 identical over 10 bases. This clonotype originated in an adult in good health. The starting material was peripheral blood, obtained on day 0 of AZD1222 vaccination. The CDR3 sequence is CASSFVRRQGAADTQYF. CDR3 nucleotide sequence: TGTGCCAGCAGTTTCGTTCGGCGACAGGGGGCCGCAGATACGCAGTATTTT.